This T cell receptor (beta chain) was observed in a study of control samples from healthy donors and cancer patients. The length of the CDR3 is 16 residues. In germline, CDR1 is SGHVS, CDR2 FQNEAQ. The V end lost 5 bases, the J end lost 0 bases, and 16 bases lay between the germline ends. Sequencing was performed with immunoSEQ multiplex PCR; in TCRdb, only in-frame clones are kept and a portion is missing. The sample consists of approximately 53,000 clones, 80% to 95% of them appearing once. V gene TRBV7-8 combines with J gene TRBJ2-5; a possible D gene is TRBD2 (6 bases). The receptor comes from a man aged 25 to 40 with colorectal cancer. The sequencing sample was made of PBMCs. The chain's CDR3 is CASSPMGGGDQETQYF. DNA of the CDR3: TGTGCCAGCAGCCCTATGGGAGGTGGCGACCAAGAGACCCAGTACTTC.